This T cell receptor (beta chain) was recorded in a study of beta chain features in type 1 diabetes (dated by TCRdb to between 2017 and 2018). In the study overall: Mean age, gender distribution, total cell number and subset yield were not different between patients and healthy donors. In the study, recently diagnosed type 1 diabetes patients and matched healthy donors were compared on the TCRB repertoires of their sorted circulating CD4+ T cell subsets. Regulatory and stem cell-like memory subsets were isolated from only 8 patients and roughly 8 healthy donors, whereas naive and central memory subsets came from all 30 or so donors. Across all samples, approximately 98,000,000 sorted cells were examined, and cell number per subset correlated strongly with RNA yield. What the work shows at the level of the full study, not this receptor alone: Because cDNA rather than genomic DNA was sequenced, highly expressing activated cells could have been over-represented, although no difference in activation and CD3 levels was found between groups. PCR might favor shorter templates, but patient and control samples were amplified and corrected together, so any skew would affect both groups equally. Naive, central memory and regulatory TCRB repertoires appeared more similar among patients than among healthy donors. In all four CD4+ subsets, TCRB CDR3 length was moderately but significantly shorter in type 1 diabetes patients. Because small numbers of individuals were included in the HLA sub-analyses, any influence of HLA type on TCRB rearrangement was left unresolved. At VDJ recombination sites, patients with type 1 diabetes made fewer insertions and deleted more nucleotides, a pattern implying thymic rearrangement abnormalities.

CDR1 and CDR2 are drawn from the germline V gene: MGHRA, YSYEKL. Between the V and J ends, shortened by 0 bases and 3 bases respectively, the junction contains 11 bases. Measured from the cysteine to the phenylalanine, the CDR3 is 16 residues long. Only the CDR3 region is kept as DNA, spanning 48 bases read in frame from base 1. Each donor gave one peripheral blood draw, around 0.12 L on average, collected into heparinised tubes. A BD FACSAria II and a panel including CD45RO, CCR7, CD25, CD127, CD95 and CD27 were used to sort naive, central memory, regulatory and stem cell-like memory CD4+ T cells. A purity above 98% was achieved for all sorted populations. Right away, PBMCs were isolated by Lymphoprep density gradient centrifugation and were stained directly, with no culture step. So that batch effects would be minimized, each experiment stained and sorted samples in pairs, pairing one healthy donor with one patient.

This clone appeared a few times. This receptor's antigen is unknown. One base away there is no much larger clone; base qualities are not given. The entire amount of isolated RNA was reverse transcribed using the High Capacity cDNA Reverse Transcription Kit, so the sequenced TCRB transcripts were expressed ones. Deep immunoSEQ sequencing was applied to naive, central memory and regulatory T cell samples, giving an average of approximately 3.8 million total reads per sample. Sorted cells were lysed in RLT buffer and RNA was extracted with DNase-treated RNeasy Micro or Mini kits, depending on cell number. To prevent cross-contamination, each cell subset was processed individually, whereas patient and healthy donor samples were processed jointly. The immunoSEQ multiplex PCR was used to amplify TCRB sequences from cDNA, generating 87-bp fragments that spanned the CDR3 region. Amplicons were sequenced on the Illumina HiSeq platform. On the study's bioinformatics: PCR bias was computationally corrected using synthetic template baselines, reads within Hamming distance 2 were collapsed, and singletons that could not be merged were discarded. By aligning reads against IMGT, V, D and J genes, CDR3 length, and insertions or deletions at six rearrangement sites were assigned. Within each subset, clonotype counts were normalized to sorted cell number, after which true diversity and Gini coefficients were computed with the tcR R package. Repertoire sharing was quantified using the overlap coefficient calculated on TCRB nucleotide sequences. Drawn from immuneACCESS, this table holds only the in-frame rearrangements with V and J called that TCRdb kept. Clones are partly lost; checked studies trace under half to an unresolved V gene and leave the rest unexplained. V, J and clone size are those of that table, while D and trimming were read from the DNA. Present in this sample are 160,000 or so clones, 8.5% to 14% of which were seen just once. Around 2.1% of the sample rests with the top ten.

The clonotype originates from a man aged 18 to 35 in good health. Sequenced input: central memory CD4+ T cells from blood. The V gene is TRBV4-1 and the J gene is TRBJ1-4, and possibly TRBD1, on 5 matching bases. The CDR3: CASSQDQGGANEKLFF. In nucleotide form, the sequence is TGCGCCAGCAGCCAAGACCAGGGCGGGGCTAATGAAAAACTGTTTTTT.